These 29 T cell receptor beta chains were all obtained from the same sample, sequenced in a study of T cell responses to AZD1222 COVID-19 vaccine. The table came from immunoSEQ multiplex PCR; TCRdb's copy has only in-frame clones and leaves some out. The sample yields under 95,000 clones, roughly 85% seen once. Sequenced here: peripheral blood, sampled 28 days after the second AZD1222 dose. The receptor set was obtained from an adult who received the AZD1222 COVID-19 vaccine.

The CDR3 DNA reads as TGTGCCAGCAGCGCGGGACAGGGGTCCGGGGAGCTGTTTTTT. It encodes CASSAGQGSGELFF. This chain uses TRBV5-4 with TRBJ2-2; TRBD1 aligns across 10 bases. The trim removed 4 bases at V and 6 bases at J, leaving 3 bases unmatched. Germline V CDR1 and CDR2: SGHNT, YYREEE (reference sequence). This CDR3 contains 14 residues.

The chain links TRBV29-1 to TRBJ2-1, with 11 nucleotides matching TRBD2. V shed 3 bases, J shed 0 bases, and the junction held 10 bases outside the gene matches. The CDR3 sequence is 18 residues long. Germline-derived CDR1 and CDR2 are SQVTM and ANQGSEA. CDR3 DNA: TGCAGCGTTGAGGGGGGACTAGCGGCCTTAAGCTCCTACAATGAGCAGTTCTTC. This sequence encodes CSVEGGLAALSSYNEQFF.

This clone was found once. In nucleotides, the CDR3 is TGCGCCAGCAGCCAAGAAAGTCACCAGGGAAATCAGCCCCAGCATTTT. Its protein is CASSQESHQGNQPQHF. The V gene is TRBV4-3, the J gene TRBJ1-5, with D perhaps matching TRBD1 (5 bases). V lost 0 bases and J 4 bases, leaving 13 bases between the germline ends. Germline V gene sequence: CDR1 LGHNA, CDR2 YSLEER. This CDR3 is built from 16 residues.

The V gene is TRBV6-5, the J gene TRBJ2-7; D is unresolved. Germline CDR1 reads MNHEY; CDR2 reads SVGAGI. The V end lost 8 bases, the J end lost 2 bases, and 16 bases lay between the germline ends. The CDR3 runs to 14 residues. The CDR3 nucleotides are TGTGCCAGCCTGGAGAGAGTTGGGCCCTACGAGCAGTACTTC. It encodes CASLERVGPYEQYF.

This clone was recorded only once. V and J are TRBV5-1 and TRBJ1-6; no clear D. The CDR3 is made up of 14 amino acids. Germline V lookup: CDR1 SGHRS, CDR2 YFSETQ. The ends were cut back, 1 base at V and 7 bases at J, with 9 bases in the middle. The CDR3 bases are TGCGCCAGCAGCTTGATCCGGGCCAATTCACCCCTCCACTTT. Its protein is CASSLIRANSPLHF.

J is TRBJ1-2 and V is TRBV5-1, with D possibly being TRBD1 (6 bases). The germline V gene has CDR1 SGHRS and CDR2 YFSETQ. Trimming pared 3 bases from V and 6 bases from J, leaving 18 bases between. The CDR3 totals 15 residues. The CDR3: CASSSPYAGADGYTF. CDR3 DNA: TGCGCCAGCAGCTCTCCTTATGCGGGGGCCGATGGCTACACCTTC.

This chain uses TRBV9 with TRBJ1-6; D perhaps matches TRBD1 (6 bases). Trimming shortened V by 3 bases and J by 3 bases, and 16 bases separated the two germline ends. From germline, CDR1 is SGDLS and CDR2 YYNGEE. This CDR3 region has 17 residues. The CDR3 spells CASSAGQQLGYNSPLHF. CDR3 nucleotide sequence: TGTGCCAGCAGCGCTGGACAGCAGCTAGGCTATAATTCACCCCTCCACTTT.

Here the CDR3 reads CASSWARGNYGYTF. The CDR3 nucleotides are TGTGCCAGCAGCTGGGCCAGGGGTAACTATGGCTACACCTTC. This chain uses TRBV3-1 (or the pseudogene TRBV3-2) with TRBJ1-2; tentative D call: TRBD1 (6 bases). The ends were cut back, 5 bases at V and 1 base at J, with 11 bases in the middle. The CDR3 sequence is 14 residues long. The germline gives CDR1 LGHDT, CDR2 YNNKEL (reference sequence).

The chain carries TRBV13 and TRBJ2-7; 8 nucleotides agree with TRBD2. Germline trimming cut 0 bases from V and 3 bases from J; bases unmatched to any gene: 10. The V gene's germline CDR1 is PRHDT and CDR2 FYEKMQ (reference sequence). This CDR3 has 17 amino acids. The CDR3 region is CASSLGISGTDNYEQYF. The CDR3 coding sequence is TGTGCCAGCAGCTTAGGAATTAGCGGGACGGATAACTACGAGCAGTACTTC.

This rearrangement joins TRBV28 to TRBJ1-4; no definite D call. This CDR3 region has 14 residues. Germline lookup yields CDR1 MDHEN and CDR2 SYDVKM. V gave up 3 bases and J gave up 6 bases, with 11 bases separating them. This CDR3 is CASSLVRRHEKLFF. As DNA, the CDR3 is TGTGCCAGCAGTTTGGTTCGGCGGCATGAAAAACTGTTTTTT.

This chain joins TRBV15 and TRBJ2-1, with D perhaps TRBD1 (6 bases). V lost 0 bases and J 1 base, leaving 16 bases between the germline ends. The CDR3 sequence is 18 residues long. CDR1 and CDR2 from the germline V gene are LNHNV and YYDKDF (reference sequence). CDR3: CATSRDWQGMGSYNEQFF. The CDR3 DNA is TGTGCCACCAGCAGAGATTGGCAGGGGATGGGGTCCTACAATGAGCAGTTCTTC.

The V call is TRBV5-8, the J call TRBJ2-5, with D tentatively TRBD2 (6 bases). Trimming took 4 bases from V and 4 from J, leaving 17 bases between them. The CDR3 length is 15 residues. Germline lookup yields CDR1 SGHTS and CDR2 YDEGEE. The chain's CDR3 is CASSLSYSGVETQYF. The CDR3 DNA is TGTGCCAGCAGCCTATCTTACTCGGGGGTAGAGACCCAGTACTTC.

The chain combines TRBV10-3 with TRBJ1-5; possible D gene TRBD1, 5 bases. CDR1 and CDR2 from the germline V gene are ENHRY and SYGVKD. Trimming removed 4 bases from V and 4 bases from J, with 14 bases in between. The CDR3 consists of 15 residues. The CDR3 region is CAISGDGAANQPQHF. In nucleotides, the CDR3 is TGTGCCATCAGTGGCGATGGGGCGGCAAATCAGCCCCAGCATTTT.

The chain couples TRBV27 to TRBJ2-1, with 7 positions matching TRBD1. Germline assignment: CDR1 MNHEY and CDR2 SMNVEV (reference sequence). This CDR3 is 14 amino acids long. J was trimmed by 4 bases and V by 6 bases; bases with no gene match: 6. The CDR3 region has the DNA TGTGCCAGCAGCCCCGGACAGGAGTACAATGAGCAGTTCTTC. Its translation is CASSPGQEYNEQFF.

In this sample, this clone turned up many times. The V and J genes are TRBV19 and TRBJ1-1, with D possibly being TRBD1 (5 bases). The CDR3 runs to 17 residues. CDR1 is LNHDA and CDR2 is SQIVND in the germline V gene (reference sequence). V lost 4 bases and J 1 base, leaving 19 bases between the germline ends. Written as DNA, the CDR3 is TGTGCCAGTAGTACCGGGGCCCGACACTTGGAGAACACTGAAGCTTTCTTT. The encoded protein is CASSTGARHLENTEAFF. Complete variable domain (other parts from reference TRBV19 and TRBJ1-1): DGGITQSPKYLFRKEGQNVTLSCEQNLNHDAMYWYRQDPGQGLRLIYYSQIVNDFQKGDIAEGYSVSREKKESFPLTVTSAQKNPTAFYLCASSTGARHLENTEAFFGQGTRLTVV.

This clone occurred a few times. This chain links TRBV11-2 with TRBJ2-1; no firm D call. With 0 bases removed from V and 4 bases from J, the gap between germline ends came to 19 bases. Germline V gene sequence: CDR1 SGHAT, CDR2 FQNNGV. The CDR3 runs to 18 residues. The CDR3 spells CASSLEYGEPRRYNEQFF. In nucleotides, the CDR3 is TGTGCCAGCAGCTTAGAATACGGTGAGCCTAGGCGATACAATGAGCAGTTCTTC.

Here the CDR3 DNA reads TGCGCCAGCAGCCCCCACATATCGGACGTCTCCTACGAGCAGTACTTC. Its translation: CASSPHISDVSYEQYF. The rearrangement uses TRBV4-1 and TRBJ2-7; D not certain. The V end was cut by 4 bases, the J end by 0 bases, with 16 bases between. Germline-derived CDR1 and CDR2 are MGHRA and YSYEKL. This CDR3 spans 16 amino acids.

The rearrangement links TRBV30 to TRBJ1-2; D is undetermined. This CDR3 contains 15 residues. With 0 bases removed from V and 7 bases from J, the gap between germline ends came to 18 bases. Germline V gene sequence: CDR1 GTSNPN, CDR2 SVGIG (reference sequence). In DNA, the CDR3 is TGTGCCTGGAGTGTACAGTTCGGGCAGGCTCGTGGCTACACCTTC. It specifies CAWSVQFGQARGYTF.

This chain joins TRBV12-3 or TRBV12-4 and TRBJ1-1, with D possibly matching TRBD1 (5 bases). The CDR3 runs to 13 residues. The V end was cut by 4 bases, the J end by 1 base, with 7 bases between. CDR3 sequence reads: CASSSQANTEAFF. CDR3 coding DNA: TGTGCCAGCAGTTCACAGGCGAACACTGAAGCTTTCTTT.

This clone has a single count. The chain combines TRBV6-2 or TRBV6-3 with TRBJ2-3; D may be TRBD2 (5 bases). This CDR3 has 16 residues. In germline, CDR1 is MNHEY, CDR2 SVGEGT. V lost 0 bases and J 4 bases, leaving 14 bases between the germline ends. The DNA of the CDR3 is TGTGCCAGCAGTTACTCGACTCGGGATTCTTCAGATACGCAGTATTTT. This encodes CASSYSTRDSSDTQYF.

This CDR3 is CASSQEGTGDIGELFF. CDR3 coding DNA: TGTGCCAGCAGCCAAGAGGGGACAGGGGACATCGGGGAGCTGTTTTTT. This chain connects TRBV3-1 (or the pseudogene TRBV3-2) to TRBJ2-2; 10 bases align to TRBD1. The length of the CDR3 is 16 residues. The junction had 5 bases not matched to a gene; V was cut back by 0 bases and J by 7 bases. Germline V lookup: CDR1 LGHDT, CDR2 YNNKEL (reference sequence).

Only a few counts were recorded for this clone. The chain combines TRBV11-1 with TRBJ1-2; D uncertain. The V end was cut by 0 bases, the J end by 8 bases, with 7 bases between. The germline gives CDR1 SGHAT, CDR2 FQDESV (reference sequence). The CDR3 has 12 residues. The chain's CDR3 is CASSLAEAGYTF. CDR3 bases: TGTGCCAGCAGCTTAGCGGAGGCGGGCTACACCTTC.

The J gene is TRBJ2-7, the V gene TRBV5-1, with D uncertain. CDR1 is SGHRS and CDR2 is YFSETQ in the germline V gene. The CDR3 loop spans 15 amino acids. Trimming removed 2 bases at V and 0 bases at J, with 12 bases between. CDR3 DNA: TGCGCCAGCAGCTTAAGACCTTCGAGCTCCTACGAGCAGTACTTC. This sequence encodes CASSLRPSSSYEQYF.

The V call is TRBV6-2 or TRBV6-3, the J call TRBJ1-2; tentatively, D is TRBD1 (6 bases). V was clipped by 5 bases and J by 4 bases, with 11 bases between them. The CDR3 has 13 amino acids. Germline CDR1 and CDR2: MNHEY and SVGEGT. For the CDR3, the DNA is TGTGCCAGCAGTAACACAGGGATCTATGGCTACACCTTC. Encoded protein: CASSNTGIYGYTF.

About this clone: Its ends do not fully match the called genes, so a read error is possible. The V and J genes are TRBV9 and TRBJ2-7; TRBD2 might be the D (5 bases). The germline V gene has CDR1 SGDLS and CDR2 YYNGEE. This CDR3 is 11 amino acids long. Written as DNA, the CDR3 is TGTGCCAGCAGCGTAGTTCAGAGGGTGCACTTC. It encodes CASSVVQRVHF.

The rearrangement uses TRBV14 and TRBJ1-1; D ambiguous. V lost 3 bases, J lost 1 base, and 6 bases lay in between. The CDR3 covers 13 residues. Per the germline V gene, CDR1 is SGHDN and CDR2 is FVKESK. The CDR3 DNA sequence: TGTGCCAGCAGCCAGGATGGGAACACTGAAGCTTTCTTT. Translated, it gives CASSQDGNTEAFF. The full variable domain, rest sourced from reference TRBV14 and TRBJ1-1, is EAGVTQFPSHSVIEKGQTVTLRCDPISGHDNLYWYRRVMGKEIKFLLHFVKESKQDESGMPNNRFLAERTGGTYSTLKVQPAELEDSGVYFCASSQDGNTEAFFGQGTRLTVV.

The chain has TRBV18 and TRBJ1-1; D remains unclear. The germline V and J ends were trimmed by 2 bases and 1 base, with 11 bases remaining between them. The CDR3 consists of 15 residues. CDR1 KGHSH and CDR2 LQKENI come from the germline V gene. The CDR3 region is CASSPMSEQNTEAFF. In DNA, the CDR3 is TGTGCCAGCTCACCAATGTCAGAACAGAACACTGAAGCTTTCTTT. Complete variable domain (other parts from reference TRBV18 and TRBJ1-1): NAGVMQNPRHLVRRRGQEARLRCSPMKGHSHVYWYRQLPEEGLKFMVYLQKENIIDESGMPKERFSAEFPKEGPSILRIQQVVRGDSAAYFCASSPMSEQNTEAFFGQGTRLTVV.

In DNA, the CDR3 is TGTGCCAGCACCAGGGGCTCGACTGAAGCTTTCTTT. Protein: CASTRGSTEAFF. This rearrangement joins TRBV28 to TRBJ1-1; TRBD1 is a possible D gene (6 bases). CDR1 and CDR2 (germline): MDHEN, SYDVKM. This CDR3 comprises 12 residues. V shed 7 bases and J shed 5 bases, with 11 bases lying between them.

This clone has just a few counts. This chain joins TRBV3-1 (or the pseudogene TRBV3-2) and TRBJ1-1, with TRBD1 identical over 8 bases. Per the germline V gene, CDR1 is LGHDT and CDR2 is YNNKEL (reference sequence). Unmatched junction bases numbered 9, after V lost 2 bases and J lost 4 bases. CDR3 length: 16 amino acids. The CDR3 nucleotides read TGTGCCAGCAGCCAACCCTGGGGACAGGTGAGCACTGAAGCTTTCTTT. Translation gives CASSQPWGQVSTEAFF.